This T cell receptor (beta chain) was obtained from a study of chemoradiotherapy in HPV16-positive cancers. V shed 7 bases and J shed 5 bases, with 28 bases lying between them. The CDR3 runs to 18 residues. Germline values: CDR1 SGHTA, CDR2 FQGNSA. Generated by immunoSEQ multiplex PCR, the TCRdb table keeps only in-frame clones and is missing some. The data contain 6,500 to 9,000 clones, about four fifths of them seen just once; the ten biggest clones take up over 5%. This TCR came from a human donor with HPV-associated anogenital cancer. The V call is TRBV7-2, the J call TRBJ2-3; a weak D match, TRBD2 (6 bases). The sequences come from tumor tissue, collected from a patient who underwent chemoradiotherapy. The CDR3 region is CASNSGVTGTPSLDTQYF. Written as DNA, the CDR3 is TGTGCCAGCAACTCCGGGGTGACCGGGACTCCGAGCCTAGATACGCAGTATTTT.